The following is a T cell receptor (beta chain) sequence with its context. The data belong to a study of blood T cell repertoires in COVID-19. Whole-study context: The United States, Italy and Spain supplied acute and convalescent COVID-19 samples. T cells, B-cell-depleted T cells, or PBMCs supplied cDNA or gDNA.

The length of the CDR3 is 13 residues. Deletions cut 3 bases from V and 8 bases from J, with 11 bases between. Germline CDR1 is LNHDA and CDR2 is SQIVND (reference sequence). Original methodology: It was from reference gene primer amplification that nucleated cell counts were estimated. The method was immunoSEQ multiplex PCR; TCRdb's version includes in-frame clones alone and lacks a portion of them. D and trimming come from the DNA, and the V and J calls and clone size come from that table. Here the sample spans 65,000 to 80,000 clones, roughly nine tenths being singletons. Sequencing used peripheral blood. The V gene is TRBV19, the J gene TRBJ2-1; D perhaps matches TRBD2 (5 bases). The receptor's source is a human donor in a cohort sampled during active COVID-19. Here the CDR3 reads CASSMRVKDEQFF. CDR3 coding DNA: TGTGCCAGTAGTATGCGGGTAAAGGATGAGCAGTTCTTC.